The clone carrying this T cell receptor (beta chain) was seen more than once but under ten times. Its antigen is still unknown. The sample originates from a study of identical twins. Whole-study results and caveats: Fewer insertions characterized abundant cord blood beta clonotypes, whereas memory repertoires showed none. There is a chance that invariant MAIT and iNKT cells partially muddied zero-insertion analyses.

Unique molecular identifiers were in the cDNA, with template-switch universal primer binding. One entry per CDR3 protein results from TCRdb running MiXCR on the 5' RACE reads. The table records 350,000 to 450,000 distinct CDR3 sequences, approximately 17% of them present only once. Germline CDR1 is MNHEY and CDR2 is SVGEGT. CDR3 length equals 16 residues. The V and J ends lost 0 bases and 4 bases, in that order; junction bases with no gene match: 9. All donors were healthy Caucasians. The sequence derives from a man aged 45-65 years in good health. The gene calls are TRBV6-2 or TRBV6-3 and TRBJ2-7; 7 bases agree with TRBD1. Material: naive T cells sorted from blood. CDR3 amino acids: CASSYSRGGAVYEQYF. In nucleotides, the CDR3 is TGTGCCAGCAGTTACTCTCGAGGGGGCGCGGTTTACGAGCAGTACTTC.